This entry is about one TCR beta chain. Its antigen remains unknown. This sample is part of a study of blood T cells in healthy people across ages. General study findings and limits: Whereas aged donors had fewer naive CD4+ cells, long-lived donors had more of them and higher diversity. Researchers deemed the diversity estimates from one million T cells underestimates.

The CDR3 is 18 amino acids. The junction had 15 bases not matched to a gene; V was cut back by 3 bases and J by 1 base. Germline assignment: CDR1 KGHSH and CDR2 LQKENI. A sample-barcoded 5' primer and a J-beta primer mix were used in a second PCR of roughly 7 to 11 cycles. One entry per CDR3 protein, called by TCRdb with MiXCR from the 5' RACE reads. This table has 1.5 million to 2 million distinct CDR3 sequences, 28% appearing once. The receptor was derived from a woman in her 30s in good health. This chain links TRBV18 with TRBJ2-7; TRBD2 agrees at 7 bases. Sequenced input: blood. The chain's CDR3 is CASSPEARLAASSYEQYF. As DNA, the CDR3 is TGTGCCAGCTCACCCGAAGCAAGGCTAGCGGCGAGTTCCTACGAGCAGTACTTC.